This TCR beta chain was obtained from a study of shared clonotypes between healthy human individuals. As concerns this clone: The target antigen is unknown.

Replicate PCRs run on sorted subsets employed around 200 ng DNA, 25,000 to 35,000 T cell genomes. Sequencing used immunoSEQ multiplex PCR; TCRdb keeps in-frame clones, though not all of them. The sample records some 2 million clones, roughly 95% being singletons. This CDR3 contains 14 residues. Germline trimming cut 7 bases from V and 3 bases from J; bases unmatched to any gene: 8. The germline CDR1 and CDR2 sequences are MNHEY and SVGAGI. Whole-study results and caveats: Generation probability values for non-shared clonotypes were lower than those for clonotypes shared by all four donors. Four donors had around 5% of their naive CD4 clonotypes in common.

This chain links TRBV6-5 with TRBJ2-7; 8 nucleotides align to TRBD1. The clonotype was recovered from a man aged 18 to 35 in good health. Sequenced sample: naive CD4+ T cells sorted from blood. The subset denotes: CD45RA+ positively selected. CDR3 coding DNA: TGTGCCAGCACCTCAACAGGGGGAGTCTACGAGCAGTACTTC. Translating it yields CASTSTGGVYEQYF.